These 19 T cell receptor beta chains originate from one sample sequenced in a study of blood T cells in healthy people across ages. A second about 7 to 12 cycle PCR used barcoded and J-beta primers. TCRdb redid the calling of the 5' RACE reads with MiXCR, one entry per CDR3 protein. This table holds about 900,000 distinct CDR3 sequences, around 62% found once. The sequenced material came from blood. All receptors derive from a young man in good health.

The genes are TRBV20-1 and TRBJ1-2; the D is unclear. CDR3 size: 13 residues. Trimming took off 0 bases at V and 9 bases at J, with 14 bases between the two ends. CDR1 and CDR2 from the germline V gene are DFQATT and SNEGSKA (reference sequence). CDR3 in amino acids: CSAREDDGVRYTF. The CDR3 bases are TGCAGTGCTAGAGAGGACGATGGGGTTCGCTACACCTTC.

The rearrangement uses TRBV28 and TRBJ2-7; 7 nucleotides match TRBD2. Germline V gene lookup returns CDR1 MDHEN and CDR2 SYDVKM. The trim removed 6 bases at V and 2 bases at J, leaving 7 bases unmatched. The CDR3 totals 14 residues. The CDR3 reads CASSTRGVTYEQYF. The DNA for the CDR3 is TGTGCCAGCAGCACCCGGGGGGTGACCTACGAGCAGTACTTC.

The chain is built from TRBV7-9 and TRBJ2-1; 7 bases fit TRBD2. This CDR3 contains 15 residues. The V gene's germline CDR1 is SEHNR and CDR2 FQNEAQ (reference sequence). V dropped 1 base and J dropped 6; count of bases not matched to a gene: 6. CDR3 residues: CASSLGGGILNEQFF. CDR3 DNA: TGTGCCAGCAGCTTAGGCGGGGGAATCCTCAATGAGCAGTTCTTC.

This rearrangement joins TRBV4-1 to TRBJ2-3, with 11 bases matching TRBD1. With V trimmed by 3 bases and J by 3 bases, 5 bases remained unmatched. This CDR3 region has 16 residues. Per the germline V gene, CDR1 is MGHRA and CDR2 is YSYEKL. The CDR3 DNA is TGCGCCAGCAGCCATCGGACAGGGGGCAGGACAGATACGCAGTATTTT. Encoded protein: CASSHRTGGRTDTQYF.

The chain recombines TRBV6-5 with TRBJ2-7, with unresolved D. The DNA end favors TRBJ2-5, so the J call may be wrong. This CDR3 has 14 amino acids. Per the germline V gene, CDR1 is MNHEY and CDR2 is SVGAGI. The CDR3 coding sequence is TGTGCCAGCAGTTACTCGGGCGAGAGAGAGACCCAGTACTTC. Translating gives CASSYSGERETQYF.

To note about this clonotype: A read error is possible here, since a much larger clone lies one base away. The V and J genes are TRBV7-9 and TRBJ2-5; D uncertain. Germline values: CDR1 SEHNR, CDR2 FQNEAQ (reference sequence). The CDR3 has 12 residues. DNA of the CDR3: TGTACCAGCAGCCGGAACGTCGAGACCCAGTACTTC. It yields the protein CTSSRNVETQYF.

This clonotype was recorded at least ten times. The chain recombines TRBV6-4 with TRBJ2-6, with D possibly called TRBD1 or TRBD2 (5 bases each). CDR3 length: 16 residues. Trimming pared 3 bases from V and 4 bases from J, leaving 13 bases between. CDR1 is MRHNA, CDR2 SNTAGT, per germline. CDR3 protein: CASSDEGSRGANVLTF. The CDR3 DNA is TGTGCCAGCAGTGATGAGGGGTCTCGGGGGGCCAACGTCCTGACTTTC.

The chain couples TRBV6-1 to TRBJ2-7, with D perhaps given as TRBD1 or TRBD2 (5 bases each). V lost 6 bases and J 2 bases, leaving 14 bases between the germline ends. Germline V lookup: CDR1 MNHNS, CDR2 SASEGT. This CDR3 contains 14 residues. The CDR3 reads CASRTRDGTYEQYF. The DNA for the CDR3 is TGTGCCAGCAGAACACGGGACGGCACCTACGAGCAGTACTTC.

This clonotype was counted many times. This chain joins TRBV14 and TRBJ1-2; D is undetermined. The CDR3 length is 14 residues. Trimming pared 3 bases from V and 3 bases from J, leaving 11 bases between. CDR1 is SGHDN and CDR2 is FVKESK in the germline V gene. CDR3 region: CASSHWAGDYGYTF. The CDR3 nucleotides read TGTGCCAGCAGCCATTGGGCCGGAGACTATGGCTACACCTTC.

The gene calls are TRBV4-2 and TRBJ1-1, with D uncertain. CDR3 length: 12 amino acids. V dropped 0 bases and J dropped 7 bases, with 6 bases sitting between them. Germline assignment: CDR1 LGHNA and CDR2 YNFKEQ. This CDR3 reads CASSQDRSEAFF. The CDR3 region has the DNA TGTGCCAGCAGCCAAGATCGAAGTGAAGCTTTCTTT.

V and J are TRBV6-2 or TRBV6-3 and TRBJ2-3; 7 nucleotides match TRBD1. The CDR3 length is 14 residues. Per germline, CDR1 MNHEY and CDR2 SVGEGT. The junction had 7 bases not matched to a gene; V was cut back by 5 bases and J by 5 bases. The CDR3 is CASSDGTAGDTQYF. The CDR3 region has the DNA TGTGCCAGCAGTGACGGGACAGCAGGAGATACGCAGTATTTT.

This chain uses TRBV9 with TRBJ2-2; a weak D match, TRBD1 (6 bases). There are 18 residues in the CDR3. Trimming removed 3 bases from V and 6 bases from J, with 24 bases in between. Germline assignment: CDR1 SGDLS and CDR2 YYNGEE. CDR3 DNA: TGTGCCAGCAGCGCCCCCTCGGACAGCCGGTTATTGTCCGGGGAGCTGTTTTTT. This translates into CASSAPSDSRLLSGELFF.

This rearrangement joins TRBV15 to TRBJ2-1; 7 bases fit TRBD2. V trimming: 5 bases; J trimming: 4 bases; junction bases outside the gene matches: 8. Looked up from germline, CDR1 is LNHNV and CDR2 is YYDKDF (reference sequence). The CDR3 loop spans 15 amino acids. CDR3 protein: CATSGGSGVYNEQFF. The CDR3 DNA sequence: TGTGCCACCAGCGGGGGAAGCGGGGTTTACAATGAGCAGTTCTTC.

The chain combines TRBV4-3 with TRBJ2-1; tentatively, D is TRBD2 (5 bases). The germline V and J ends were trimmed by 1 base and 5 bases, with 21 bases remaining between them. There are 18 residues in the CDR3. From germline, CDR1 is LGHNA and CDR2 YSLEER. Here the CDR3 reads CASSQGLVGLDLNNEQFF. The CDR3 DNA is TGCGCCAGCAGCCAAGGCCTAGTCGGACTTGACCTTAACAATGAGCAGTTCTTC.

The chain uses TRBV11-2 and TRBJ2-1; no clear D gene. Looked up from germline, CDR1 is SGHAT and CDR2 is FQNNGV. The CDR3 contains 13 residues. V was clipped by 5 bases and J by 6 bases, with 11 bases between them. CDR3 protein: CASSPGPPNEQFF. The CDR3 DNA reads TGTGCCAGCAGCCCCGGACCGCCCAATGAGCAGTTCTTC.

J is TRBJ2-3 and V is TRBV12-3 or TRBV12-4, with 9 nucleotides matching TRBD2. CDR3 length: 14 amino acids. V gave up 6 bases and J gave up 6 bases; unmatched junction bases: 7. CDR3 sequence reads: CASSVSGGPDTQYF. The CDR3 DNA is TGTGCCAGCAGCGTAAGCGGGGGGCCCGATACGCAGTATTTT.

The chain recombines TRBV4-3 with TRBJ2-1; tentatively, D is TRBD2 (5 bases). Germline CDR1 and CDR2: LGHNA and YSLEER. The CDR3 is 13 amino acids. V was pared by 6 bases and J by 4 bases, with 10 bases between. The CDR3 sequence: CASREDPYNEQFF. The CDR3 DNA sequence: TGCGCCAGCAGGGAGGACCCATACAATGAGCAGTTCTTC.

The CDR3 here is CASSPAGQAYEQYF. The CDR3 DNA reads TGTGCCAGCAGCCCGGCAGGACAGGCCTACGAGCAGTACTTC. V usage is TRBV27 and J usage is TRBJ2-5; 7 bases match TRBD1. The end of the DNA fits TRBJ2-7 better, so the J call may be wrong. Looked up from germline, CDR1 is MNHEY and CDR2 is SMNVEV (reference sequence). The CDR3 runs to 14 residues.

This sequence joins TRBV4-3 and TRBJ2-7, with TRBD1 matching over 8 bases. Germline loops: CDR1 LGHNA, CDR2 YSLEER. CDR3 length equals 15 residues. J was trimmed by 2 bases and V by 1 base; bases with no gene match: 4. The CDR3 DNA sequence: TGCGCCAGCAGCCAAGCTGACAGGGGCCCCTACGAGCAGTACTTC. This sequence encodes CASSQADRGPYEQYF.